The 24 T cell receptor beta chains in this list originate from one sample, sequenced in a study of cytomegalovirus exposure and HLA in healthy donors. PCR used 60 Vbeta primers and 13 Jbeta primers. Using immunoSEQ multiplex PCR, the repertoire was profiled, and TCRdb retains in-frame clones only, with some absent. The sample lists about 130,000 clones; 77% were seen once. The specimen sequenced was PBMCs. The receptors originated from a male donor in good health and CMV-seropositive.

V is TRBV28 and J is TRBJ1-1; D perhaps matches TRBD1 (6 bases). Germline CDR1 and CDR2: MDHEN and SYDVKM. This CDR3 is built from 15 residues. Trimming stripped 1 base from V and 1 base from J, with 10 bases between. CDR3 coding DNA: TGTGCCAGCAGTTTATTGATACAGGGGAACACTGAAGCTTTCTTT. Translation: CASSLLIQGNTEAFF.

J is TRBJ2-3 and V is TRBV6-4; TRBD2 aligns across 12 bases. CDR1 MRHNA and CDR2 SNTAGT come from the germline V gene. The CDR3 sequence is 17 residues long. V lost 4 bases to trimming and J lost 2 bases; unmatched junction nucleotides: 7. The CDR3 protein is CASSASTSGGPTDTQYF. The CDR3 DNA follows: TGTGCCAGCAGTGCTTCGACTAGCGGGGGACCCACAGATACGCAGTATTTT.

The chain joins TRBV6-5 to TRBJ2-4; 10 bases are shared with TRBD2. Germline-derived CDR1 and CDR2 are MNHEY and SVGAGI. Germline trimming cut 5 bases from V and 5 bases from J; bases unmatched to any gene: 3. The CDR3 is 14 residues long. CDR3 region: CASSSGGAENIQYF. In DNA form, the CDR3 reads TGTGCCAGCAGTAGCGGGGGGGCGGAAAACATTCAGTACTTC.

This clone came up a few times. V is TRBV15 and J is TRBJ2-3; unclear D gene. Germline V gene lookup returns CDR1 LNHNV and CDR2 YYDKDF (reference sequence). The CDR3 is 15 amino acids. V dropped 0 bases and J dropped 0 bases, with 7 bases sitting between them. The CDR3 nucleotides are TGTGCCACCAGCAGAGATCCCACTAGCACAGATACGCAGTATTTT. This gives the protein CATSRDPTSTDTQYF.

V is TRBV18 and J is TRBJ1-4; D gene ambiguous. Germline lookup yields CDR1 KGHSH and CDR2 LQKENI. The CDR3 consists of 14 residues. V lost 2 bases, J lost 8 bases, and 12 bases lay in between. As DNA, the CDR3 is TGTGCCAGCTCACCAACGAGGGCAGAGGAAAAACTGTTTTTT. Residues: CASSPTRAEEKLFF. Based on the CDR3 plus reference TRBV18 and TRBJ1-4, the full variable domain is NAGVMQNPRHLVRRRGQEARLRCSPMKGHSHVYWYRQLPEEGLKFMVYLQKENIIDESGMPKERFSAEFPKEGPSILRIQQVVRGDSAAYFCASSPTRAEEKLFFGSGTQLSVL.

This clone turned up a few times. The chain couples TRBV7-9 to TRBJ1-2, with TRBD1 matching over 11 bases. Germline V CDR1 and CDR2: SEHNR, FQNEAQ (reference sequence). The CDR3 has 14 residues. V shed 5 bases and J 7 bases; nucleotides not matched to a gene: 6. Written as DNA, the CDR3 is TGTGCCAGCAGCAAAGGACAGGGGGCTTCTGGCTACACCTTC. Its translation: CASSKGQGASGYTF.

This sequence joins TRBV11-3 and TRBJ2-1; weak D call: TRBD1 (6 bases). The CDR3 has 14 amino acids. The germline gives CDR1 SGHNT, CDR2 YENEEA. V lost 5 bases and J lost 4, with 12 bases in between. CDR3 residues: CASSQGGPYNEQFF. CDR3 nucleotide sequence: TGTGCCAGCAGCCAAGGGGGACCGTACAATGAGCAGTTCTTC.

V is TRBV28 and J is TRBJ2-5; 10 positions match TRBD1. The tail of the sequence fits TRBJ2-7 better, so the J call may be wrong. Germline CDR1 MDHEN, CDR2 SYDVKM. CDR3 length: 15 residues. Here the CDR3 reads CASSLPGQGSHEQYF. As DNA, the CDR3 is TGTGCCAGCAGTTTACCGGGACAGGGGTCCCACGAGCAGTACTTC.

Here the CDR3 reads CASRELTDRVVGTEAFF. The CDR3 DNA sequence: TGTGCCAGCAGAGAACTAACGGACAGGGTAGTAGGGACTGAAGCTTTCTTT. The chain recombines TRBV2 with TRBJ1-1; 8 bases line up with TRBD1. V shed 6 bases, J shed 5 bases, and the junction held 17 bases outside the gene matches. This CDR3 comprises 17 residues. CDR1 and CDR2 (germline): SNHLY, FYNNEI.

The chain carries TRBV5-6 and TRBJ2-5; the D gene is possibly TRBD2 (5 bases). The CDR3 extends over 14 amino acids. Per the germline V gene, CDR1 is SGHDT and CDR2 is YYEEEE. V lost 0 bases to trimming and J lost 6 bases, with 12 bases between them. For the CDR3, the DNA is TGTGCCAGCAGCTTGGGGGTTCGGGGAAAGACCCAGTACTTC. This translates into CASSLGVRGKTQYF. Combining the CDR3 with reference TRBV5-6 and TRBJ2-5 gives the whole variable domain DAGVTQSPTHLIKTRGQQVTLRCSPKSGHDTVSWYQQALGQGPQFIFQYYEEEERQRGNFPDRFSGHQFPNYSSELNVNALLLGDSALYLCASSLGVRGKTQYFGPGTRLLVL.

This clone was picked up a small number of times. The chain employs TRBV28 and TRBJ2-3, with 9 bases identical to TRBD1. The J segment lost 1 base and the V segment lost 2 bases, leaving 4 bases of the junction unmatched. Per germline, CDR1 MDHEN and CDR2 SYDVKM. The CDR3 is made up of 16 amino acids. As DNA, the CDR3 is TGTGCCAGCAGTTTAACGACAGGGGGTGGCACAGATACGCAGTATTTT. As protein: CASSLTTGGGTDTQYF.

The genes are TRBV6-1 and TRBJ2-5; maybe TRBD1 (6 bases). Judging by the DNA end, TRBJ2-7 fits better; the J call may be wrong. The CDR3 extends over 14 amino acids. CDR1 is MNHNS and CDR2 is SASEGT in the germline V gene. CDR3 bases: TGTGCCAGCAACAGAGACAGGAGTCCCTACGAGCAGTACTTC. Its translation is CASNRDRSPYEQYF.

This clone was observed a single time. The chain recombines TRBV19 with TRBJ2-6, with 10 positions matching TRBD1. The V and J ends lost 2 bases and 3 bases, in that order; junction bases with no gene match: 10. In germline, CDR1 is LNHDA, CDR2 SQIVND (reference sequence). CDR3 length: 19 residues. The CDR3 region has the DNA TGTGCCAGTAGTATAAGGGGGTGGGACAGGGGACTTGGGGCCAACGTCCTGACTTTC. Residues: CASSIRGWDRGLGANVLTF.

This clone came up a few times. The genes are TRBV28 and TRBJ1-2; possible D gene TRBD1, 5 bases. CDR1 is MDHEN and CDR2 is SYDVKM in the germline V gene. Trimming pared 5 bases from V and 8 bases from J, leaving 24 bases between. This CDR3 has 16 residues. Here the CDR3 reads CASSPPSLAKGVGYTF. CDR3 nucleotides: TGTGCCAGCAGTCCCCCATCCCTCGCGAAAGGGGTCGGCTACACCTTC.

The J gene is TRBJ2-7, the V gene TRBV6-4; possible D gene TRBD2, 7 bases. Trimming cost V 2 bases and J 6 bases, with 11 bases left between them. The germline V gene has CDR1 MRHNA and CDR2 SNTAGT. CDR3 size: 13 residues. The CDR3: CASSDEGGGEQYF. For the CDR3, the DNA is TGTGCCAGCAGTGACGAGGGGGGGGGCGAGCAGTACTTC.

V and J are TRBV27 and TRBJ2-2; 10 nucleotides agree with TRBD1. The CDR3 runs 15 residues. CDR1 MNHEY and CDR2 SMNVEV come from the germline V gene (reference sequence). V lost 2 bases to trimming and J lost 5 bases; unmatched junction nucleotides: 2. The CDR3 loop is CASSLRGQGTGELFF. CDR3 coding DNA: TGTGCCAGCAGTTTAAGGGGACAGGGGACCGGGGAGCTGTTTTTT.

The gene calls are TRBV5-1 and TRBJ2-7; unclear D gene. Germline V gene data show CDR1 as SGHRS and CDR2 as YFSETQ. Trimming took 4 bases from V and 4 from J, leaving 9 bases between them. The CDR3 contains 12 residues. CDR3 nucleotide sequence: TGCGCCAGCAGCCCCAACAATTACGAGCAGTACTTC. As protein: CASSPNNYEQYF.

This clone was observed a few times. The same CDR3 can be traced to other DNA sequences in this sample. This chain joins TRBV30 and TRBJ1-3, with a tentative D call TRBD1 (5 bases). The germline V and J ends were trimmed by 3 bases and 0 bases, with 12 bases remaining between them. There are 15 residues in the CDR3. From germline, CDR1 is GTSNPN and CDR2 SVGIG (reference sequence). DNA of the CDR3: TGTGCCTGGAGCCGGGACTCCGGCTCTGGAAACACCATATATTTT. Protein product: CAWSRDSGSGNTIYF.

The chain couples TRBV28 to TRBJ1-6, with D hard to call. CDR3 length: 17 residues. Trimming stripped 5 bases from V and 0 bases from J, with 14 bases between. Germline V gives CDR1 MDHEN, CDR2 SYDVKM. The CDR3 DNA sequence: TGTGCCAGCAGTCTCTACAGATTCCGCTCCTATAATTCACCCCTCCACTTT. Translation: CASSLYRFRSYNSPLHF.

The chain links TRBV4-2 to TRBJ2-7; tentatively, D is TRBD1 (6 bases). This CDR3 is built from 14 residues. Between the trimmed V and J ends, which lost 1 base and 5 bases, there was a span of 12 bases. CDR1 is LGHNA and CDR2 is YNFKEQ in the germline V gene. CDR3 sequence reads: CASSQAIRGNEQYF. CDR3 DNA: TGTGCCAGCAGCCAAGCCATTAGGGGGAACGAGCAGTACTTC.

This sequence joins TRBV20-1 and TRBJ1-1; D unresolved. Trimming stripped 6 bases from V and 1 base from J, with 6 bases between. CDR1 and CDR2 from the germline V gene are DFQATT and SNEGSKA (reference sequence). This CDR3 has 11 residues. CDR3 amino acids: CSAPRNTEAFF. In DNA form, the CDR3 reads TGCAGTGCCCCCCGGAACACTGAAGCTTTCTTT.

V gene TRBV18 combines with J gene TRBJ1-5; TRBD1 matches at 8 bases. Trimming cost V 4 bases and J 5 bases; bases outside gene matches: 4. Germline CDR1 and CDR2: KGHSH and LQKENI. The CDR3 extends over 14 amino acids. The chain's CDR3 is CASSLGQGHQPQHF. In DNA, the CDR3 is TGTGCCAGCTCACTTGGACAGGGCCATCAGCCCCAGCATTTT.

This clone has just a few counts. The chain carries TRBV2 and TRBJ2-1; TRBD1 agrees at 7 bases. The V segment lost 4 bases and the J segment 3 bases; nucleotides outside the gene matches: 3. The germline V gene has CDR1 SNHLY and CDR2 FYNNEI. This CDR3 is 14 amino acids long. The CDR3 nucleotides are TGTGCCAGCAGTGCCCGGGACAGCTACAATGAGCAGTTCTTC. Translated: CASSARDSYNEQFF.

The chain uses TRBV11-2 and TRBJ2-5; 8 nucleotides align to TRBD2. The J segment lost 1 base and the V segment lost 5 bases, leaving 15 bases of the junction unmatched. Looked up from germline, CDR1 is SGHAT and CDR2 is FQNNGV. The CDR3 extends over 18 amino acids. The CDR3 spells CASSITLPGLDVQETQYF. Written as DNA, the CDR3 is TGTGCCAGCAGCATTACCCTCCCGGGACTAGATGTCCAAGAGACCCAGTACTTC.